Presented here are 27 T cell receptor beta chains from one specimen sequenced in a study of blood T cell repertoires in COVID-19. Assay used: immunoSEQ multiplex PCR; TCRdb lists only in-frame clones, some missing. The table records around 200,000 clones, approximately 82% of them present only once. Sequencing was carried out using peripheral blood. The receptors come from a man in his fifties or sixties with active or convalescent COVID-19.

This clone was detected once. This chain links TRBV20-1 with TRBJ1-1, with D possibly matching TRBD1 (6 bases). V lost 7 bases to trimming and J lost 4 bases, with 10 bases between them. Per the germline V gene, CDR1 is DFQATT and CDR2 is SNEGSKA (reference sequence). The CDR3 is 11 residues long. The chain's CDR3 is CSVQGSTEAFF. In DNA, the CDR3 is TGCAGTGTTCAGGGGAGCACTGAAGCTTTCTTT.

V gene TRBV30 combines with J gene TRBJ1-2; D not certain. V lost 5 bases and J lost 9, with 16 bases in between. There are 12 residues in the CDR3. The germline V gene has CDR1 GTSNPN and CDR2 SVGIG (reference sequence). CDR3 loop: CAWSGLGYSYTF. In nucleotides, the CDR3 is TGTGCCTGGTCAGGACTCGGGTATAGCTACACCTTC.

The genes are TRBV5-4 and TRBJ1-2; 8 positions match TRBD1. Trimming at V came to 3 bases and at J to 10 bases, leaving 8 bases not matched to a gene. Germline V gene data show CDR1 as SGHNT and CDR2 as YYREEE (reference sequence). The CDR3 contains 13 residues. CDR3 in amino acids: CASSSDRVGTYTF. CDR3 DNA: TGTGCCAGCAGCTCGGACAGGGTAGGAACCTACACCTTC.

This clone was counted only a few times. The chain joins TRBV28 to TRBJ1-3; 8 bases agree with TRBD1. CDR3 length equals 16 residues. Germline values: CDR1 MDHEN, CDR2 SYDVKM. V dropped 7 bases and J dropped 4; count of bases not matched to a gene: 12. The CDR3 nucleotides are TGTGCCAGCATGGGTTACCGGACAGGGAAAGGAAACACCATATATTTT. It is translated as CASMGYRTGKGNTIYF.

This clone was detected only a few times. The CDR3 nucleotides read TGTGCCAGCAGTTTTCCCTCAAGCGGCAGTTATGGCTACACCTTC. Translation: CASSFPSSGSYGYTF. V and J are TRBV7-8 and TRBJ1-2, with D hard to call. Germline CDR1 reads SGHVS; CDR2 reads FQNEAQ. This CDR3 spans 15 amino acids. Trimming stripped 6 bases from V and 5 bases from J, with 19 bases between.

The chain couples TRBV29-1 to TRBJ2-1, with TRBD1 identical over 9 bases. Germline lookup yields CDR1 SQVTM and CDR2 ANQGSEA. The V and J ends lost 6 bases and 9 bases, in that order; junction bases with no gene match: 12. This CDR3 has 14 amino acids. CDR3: CSVVPGQGITEQFF. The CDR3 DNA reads TGCAGCGTCGTACCGGGACAGGGAATTACTGAGCAGTTCTTC.

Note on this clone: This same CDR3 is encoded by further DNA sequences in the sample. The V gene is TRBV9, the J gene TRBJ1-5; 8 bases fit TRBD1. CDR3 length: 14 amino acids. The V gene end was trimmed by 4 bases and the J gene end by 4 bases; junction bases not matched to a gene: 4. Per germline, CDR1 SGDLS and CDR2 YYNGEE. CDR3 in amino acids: CASSPTGGNQPQHF. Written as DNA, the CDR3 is TGTGCCAGCAGCCCAACAGGGGGGAATCAGCCCCAGCATTTT.

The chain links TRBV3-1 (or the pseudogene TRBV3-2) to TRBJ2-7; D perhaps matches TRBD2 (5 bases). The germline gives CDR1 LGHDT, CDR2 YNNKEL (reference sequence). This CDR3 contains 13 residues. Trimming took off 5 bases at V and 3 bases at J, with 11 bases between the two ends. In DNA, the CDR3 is TGTGCCAGCAGCGGTTTGGAGGTCTACGAGCAGTACTTC. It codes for CASSGLEVYEQYF.

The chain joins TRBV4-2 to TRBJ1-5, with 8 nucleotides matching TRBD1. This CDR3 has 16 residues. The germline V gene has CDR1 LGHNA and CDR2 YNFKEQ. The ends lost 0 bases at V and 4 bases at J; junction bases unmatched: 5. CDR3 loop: CASSQDPDRANQPQHF. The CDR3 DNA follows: TGTGCCAGCAGCCAAGACCCGGACAGGGCAAATCAGCCCCAGCATTTT.

The CDR3 sequence: CASSLGGTGLETQYF. The CDR3 coding sequence is TGTGCCAGCAGCTTAGGCGGGACAGGGCTAGAGACCCAGTACTTC. The chain recombines TRBV7-6 with TRBJ2-5, with 9 bases lining up with TRBD1. Germline V CDR1 and CDR2: SGHVS, FNYEAQ. The J segment lost 4 bases and the V segment lost 1 base, leaving 4 bases of the junction unmatched. The CDR3 covers 15 residues.

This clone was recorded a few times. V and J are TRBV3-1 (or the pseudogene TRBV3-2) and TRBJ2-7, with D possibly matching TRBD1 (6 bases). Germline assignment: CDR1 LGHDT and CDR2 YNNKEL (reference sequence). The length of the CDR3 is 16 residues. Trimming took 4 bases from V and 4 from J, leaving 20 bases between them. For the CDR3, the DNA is TGTGCCAGCAGCCCTCAGGGGCTGAGTGGGAAATACGAGCAGTACTTC. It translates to CASSPQGLSGKYEQYF.

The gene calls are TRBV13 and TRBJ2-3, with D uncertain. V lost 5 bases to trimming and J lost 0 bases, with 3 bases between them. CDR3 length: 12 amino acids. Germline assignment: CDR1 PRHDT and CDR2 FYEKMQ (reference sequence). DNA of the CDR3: TGTGCCAGCAGCCATAGCACAGATACGCAGTATTTT. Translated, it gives CASSHSTDTQYF.

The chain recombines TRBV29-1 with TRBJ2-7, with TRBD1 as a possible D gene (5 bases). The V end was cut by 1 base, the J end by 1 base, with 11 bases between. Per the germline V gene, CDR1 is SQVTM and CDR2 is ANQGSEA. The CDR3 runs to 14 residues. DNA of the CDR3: TGCAGCGTTGAAGGGCAGGGCAATTCCTACGAGCAGTACTTC. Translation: CSVEGQGNSYEQYF.

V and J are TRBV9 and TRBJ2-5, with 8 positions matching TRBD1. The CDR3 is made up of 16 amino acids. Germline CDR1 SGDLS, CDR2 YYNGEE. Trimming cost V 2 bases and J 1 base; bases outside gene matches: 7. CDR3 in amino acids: CASSVYGQGTQETQYF. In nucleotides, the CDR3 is TGTGCCAGCAGCGTTTATGGACAGGGCACCCAAGAGACCCAGTACTTC.

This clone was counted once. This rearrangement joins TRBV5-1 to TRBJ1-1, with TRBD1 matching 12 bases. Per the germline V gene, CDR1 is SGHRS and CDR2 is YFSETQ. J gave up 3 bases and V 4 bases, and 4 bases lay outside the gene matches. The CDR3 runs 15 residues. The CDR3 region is CASSPGQGADTEAFF. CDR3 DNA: TGCGCCAGCAGCCCGGGACAGGGGGCGGACACTGAAGCTTTCTTT. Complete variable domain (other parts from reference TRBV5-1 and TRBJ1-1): KAGVTQTPRYLIKTRGQQVTLSCSPISGHRSVSWYQQTPGQGLQFLFEYFSETQRNKGNFPGRFSGRQFSNSRSEMNVSTLELGDSALYLCASSPGQGADTEAFFGQGTRLTVV.

CDR3 bases: TGCGCCAGCAGCCAAGCGGAGGGCGACGAGCAGTACTTC. This codes for CASSQAEGDEQYF. The V call is TRBV4-1, the J call TRBJ2-7; D perhaps matches TRBD2 (6 bases). The CDR3 loop spans 13 amino acids. Germline V lookup: CDR1 MGHRA, CDR2 YSYEKL. V lost 1 base, J lost 5 bases, and 9 bases lay in between.

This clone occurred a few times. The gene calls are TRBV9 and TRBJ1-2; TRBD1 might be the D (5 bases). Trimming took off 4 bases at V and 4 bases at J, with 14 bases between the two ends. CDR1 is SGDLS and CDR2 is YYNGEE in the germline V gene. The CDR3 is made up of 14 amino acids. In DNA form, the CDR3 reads TGTGCCAGCAGCCCCAATCCGGGGGGCTATGGCTACACCTTC. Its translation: CASSPNPGGYGYTF.

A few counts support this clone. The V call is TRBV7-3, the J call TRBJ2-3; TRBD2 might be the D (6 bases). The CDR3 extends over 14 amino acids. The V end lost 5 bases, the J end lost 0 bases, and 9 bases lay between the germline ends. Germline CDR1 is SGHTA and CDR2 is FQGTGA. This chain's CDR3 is CASSGGTSTDTQYF. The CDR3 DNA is TGTGCCAGCAGCGGAGGGACGAGCACAGATACGCAGTATTTT.

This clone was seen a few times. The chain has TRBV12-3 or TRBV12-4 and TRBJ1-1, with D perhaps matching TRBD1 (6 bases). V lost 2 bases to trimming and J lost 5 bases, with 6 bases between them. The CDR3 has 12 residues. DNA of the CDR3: TGTGCCAGCAGTTTAAGGGGGACTGAAGCTTTCTTT. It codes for CASSLRGTEAFF.

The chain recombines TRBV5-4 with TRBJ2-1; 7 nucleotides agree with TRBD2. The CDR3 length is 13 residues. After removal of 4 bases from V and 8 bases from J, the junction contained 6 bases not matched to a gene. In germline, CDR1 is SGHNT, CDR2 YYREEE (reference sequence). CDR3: CASSGRGLDEQFF. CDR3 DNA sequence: TGTGCCAGCAGCGGGAGGGGACTGGATGAGCAGTTCTTC.

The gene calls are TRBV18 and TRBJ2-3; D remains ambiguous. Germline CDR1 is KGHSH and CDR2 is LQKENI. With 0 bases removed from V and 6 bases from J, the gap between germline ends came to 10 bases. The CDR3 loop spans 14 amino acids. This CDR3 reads CASSPPNERDTQYF. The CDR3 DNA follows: TGTGCCAGCTCACCACCCAACGAGAGGGATACGCAGTATTTT.

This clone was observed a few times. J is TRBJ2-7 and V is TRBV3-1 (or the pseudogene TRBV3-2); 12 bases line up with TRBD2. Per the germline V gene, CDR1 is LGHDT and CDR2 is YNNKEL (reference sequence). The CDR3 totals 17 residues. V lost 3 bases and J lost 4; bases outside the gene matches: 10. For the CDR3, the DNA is TGTGCCAGCAGCCATAGTGAGACTAGCGGGAGAGGGTACGAGCAGTACTTC. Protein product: CASSHSETSGRGYEQYF.

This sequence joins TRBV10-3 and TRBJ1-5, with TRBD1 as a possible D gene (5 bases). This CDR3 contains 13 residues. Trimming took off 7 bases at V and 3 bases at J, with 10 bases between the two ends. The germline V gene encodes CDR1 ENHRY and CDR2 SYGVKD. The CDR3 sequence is CAIKRGNNQPQHF. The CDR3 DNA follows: TGTGCCATCAAGCGGGGGAACAATCAGCCCCAGCATTTT.

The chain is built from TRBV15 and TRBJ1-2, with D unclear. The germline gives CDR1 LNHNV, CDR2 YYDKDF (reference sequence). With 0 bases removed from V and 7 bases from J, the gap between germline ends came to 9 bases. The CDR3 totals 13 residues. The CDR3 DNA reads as TGTGCCACCAGCAGAGACGGGGAAAGTGGCTACACCTTC. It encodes CATSRDGESGYTF.

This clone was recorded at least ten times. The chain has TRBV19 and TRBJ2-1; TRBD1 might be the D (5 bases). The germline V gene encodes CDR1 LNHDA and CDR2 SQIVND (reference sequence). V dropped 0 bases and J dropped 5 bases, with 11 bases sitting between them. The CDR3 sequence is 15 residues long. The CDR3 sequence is CASSIDQDIDNEQFF. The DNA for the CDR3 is TGTGCCAGTAGTATAGATCAGGACATAGACAATGAGCAGTTCTTC.

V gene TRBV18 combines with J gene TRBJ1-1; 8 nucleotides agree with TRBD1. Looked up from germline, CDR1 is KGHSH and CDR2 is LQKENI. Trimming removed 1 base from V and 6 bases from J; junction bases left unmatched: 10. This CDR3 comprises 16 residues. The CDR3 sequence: CASSPLGTGFMSEAFF. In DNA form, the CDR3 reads TGTGCCAGCTCACCACTGGGGACAGGTTTTATGTCTGAAGCTTTCTTT.

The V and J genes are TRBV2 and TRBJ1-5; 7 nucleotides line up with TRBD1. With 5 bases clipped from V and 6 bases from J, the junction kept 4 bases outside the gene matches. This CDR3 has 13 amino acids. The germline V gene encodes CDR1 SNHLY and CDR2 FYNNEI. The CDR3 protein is CASSYRGAQPQHF. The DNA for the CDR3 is TGTGCCAGCAGTTACAGGGGCGCTCAGCCCCAGCATTTT.